Listed here is a single T cell receptor beta chain. The antigen is not known. The data derive from a study of naive and memory T cell subsets. Study-level results: This RNA-based method may be sensitive to activation-related transcript changes.

Ligated cDNA underwent four rounds of PCR with nested alpha and beta constant region primers and SP2. Each CDR3 protein gets one entry after TCRdb re-called the 5' RACE reads with MiXCR. The table shows approximately 58,000 distinct CDR3 sequences, with over 7% occurring only once. The CDR3 is 15 amino acids. V shed 7 bases, J shed 8 bases, and the junction held 9 bases outside the gene matches. TCR cDNA received a 3' ligated oligonucleotide that carried a UMI. Reverse transcription used DNase-treated unsorted total RNA, aiming for roughly 1 to 1,100 ng. The sequence came from a male donor in good health. This chain joins TRBV12-3 or TRBV12-4 and TRBJ2-1, with 12 positions matching TRBD2. The CDR3 DNA sequence: TGTGCCAGCAATCTAGCGGGAGGGCCTTTCGATGAGCAGTTCTTC. Its translation is CASNLAGGPFDEQFF.